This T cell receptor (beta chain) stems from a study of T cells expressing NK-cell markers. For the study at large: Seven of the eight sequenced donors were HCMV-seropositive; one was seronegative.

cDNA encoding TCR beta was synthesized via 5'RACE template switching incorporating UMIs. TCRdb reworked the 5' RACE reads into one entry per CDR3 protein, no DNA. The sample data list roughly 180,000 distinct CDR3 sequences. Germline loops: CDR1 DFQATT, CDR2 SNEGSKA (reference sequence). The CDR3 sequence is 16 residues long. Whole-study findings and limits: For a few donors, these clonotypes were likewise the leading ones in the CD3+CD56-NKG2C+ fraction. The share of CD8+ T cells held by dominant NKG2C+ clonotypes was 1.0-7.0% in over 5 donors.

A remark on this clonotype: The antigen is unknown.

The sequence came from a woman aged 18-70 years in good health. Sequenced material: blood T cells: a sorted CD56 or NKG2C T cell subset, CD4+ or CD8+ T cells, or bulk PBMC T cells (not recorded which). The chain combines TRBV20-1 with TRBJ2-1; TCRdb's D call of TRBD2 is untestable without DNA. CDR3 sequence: CSATLGTSGSYNEQFF.